This T cell receptor (beta chain) was profiled in a study of CD8+ T cells in alopecia areata. The authors extracted RNA and reverse transcribed it into cDNA as the sequencing template. Data came from immunoSEQ multiplex PCR; TCRdb stores just in-frame clones and leaves some out. Among over 100,000 clones listed, around 53% were seen once. Treatment defined: oral pan-JAK inhibitor, 5-10 mg twice daily. Comments on this clone: Antigen unknown.

The germline V gene has CDR1 SGHDT and CDR2 YYEEEE. J gave up 3 bases and V 5 bases, and 4 bases lay outside the gene matches. The CDR3 has 14 residues. Points from the study as a whole: Significant decreases in scalp clonality and expanded CD8+ clones followed tofacitinib treatment. Higher clonality and more expanded CD8+ clones appeared in lesional than normal scalp.

This chain links TRBV5-6 with TRBJ2-5, with 10 bases that match TRBD2. This TCR came from a human donor with alopecia areata. The specimen was CD8+ T cells sorted from blood, collected at week 24, from a patient treated with tofacitinib. CDR3 bases: TGTGCCAGCAGTATAGCGGGGGGAGAAGAGACCCAGTACTTC. Its translation: CASSIAGGEETQYF.